A selection of T cell receptor beta chains follows, all from one sample in a study of CD8+CD57+ T cells in acquired aplastic anemia. TCRdb processed the reads anew with MiXCR; each CDR3 protein has one entry. This table holds 150,000 to 200,000 distinct CDR3 sequences, around 65% found once. Sequencing was carried out using sorted CD4+, CD8+, or CD8+CD57+ T cells (not recorded which) from PBMCs. All receptors derive from a human donor with severe aplastic anemia or a healthy control (not recorded which). Both conserved end residues are part of each CDR3. The D gene is left open where the match is weak. Expanded clones get a size class; other rows say once, few or many, or leave the size out.

size,length,V,D,J,CDR3,DNA
NA,15,TRBV9,NA,TRBJ1-4,CASSVEGSNNEKLFF,TGTGCCAGCAGCGTAGAGGGCAGTAATAATGAAAAACTGTTTTTT
NA,16,TRBV7-9,TRBD1,TRBJ2-7,CASSWAGTAVVYEQYF,TGTGCCAGCAGCTGGGCCGGGACAGCGGTGGTGTACGAGCAGTACTTC
NA,13,TRBV7-4,TRBD2,TRBJ2-1,CASSLNREGNQFF,TGTGCCAGCAGCTTAAATAGGGAGGGGAATCAGTTCTTC
NA,11,TRBV29-1,TRBD1,TRBJ2-7,CSGQGANLEYF,TGCAGTGGTCAGGGGGCGAACCTCGAGTACTTC
NA,13,TRBV19,NA,TRBJ1-3,CASARTAGNTIYF,TGTGCCAGCGCGCGGACGGCAGGAAACACCATATATTTT
NA,18,TRBV24-1,TRBD1,TRBJ2-5,CATSDVGGTGMLQETQYF,TGTGCCACCAGTGACGTGGGCGGGACAGGGATGTTACAAGAGACCCAGTACTTC
once,14,TRBV7-9,NA,TRBJ1-2,CASSLQDSFYGYTF,TGTGCCAGCAGCTTACAAGACTCTTTCTATGGCTACACCTTC
few,14,TRBV24-1,NA,TRBJ1-2,CATSPRVQGYGYTF,TGTGCCACCAGTCCGAGGGTACAGGGCTATGGCTACACCTTC
NA,14,TRBV9,TRBD1,TRBJ1-2,CASRAEGAFYGYTF,TGTGCCAGCCGGGCGGAGGGGGCGTTCTATGGCTACACCTTC
NA,16,TRBV19,NA,TRBJ2-6,CASSRDGSSGANVLTF,TGTGCCAGTAGTAGGGACGGATCCTCTGGGGCCAACGTCCTGACTTTC
many,20,TRBV7-8,NA,TRBJ1-3,CASSLGAGLEGYWGGNTIYF,TGTGCCAGCAGCTTAGGGGCAGGGCTTGAGGGTTATTGGGGTGGAAACACCATATATTTT
once,13,TRBV5-5,NA,TRBJ1-2,CASSGGQREGYTF,TGTGCCAGCAGCGGCGGACAGAGGGAGGGCTACACCTTC
NA,13,TRBV5-4,TRBD1,TRBJ2-5,CASSTGVQETQYF,TGTGCCAGCAGCACAGGGGTTCAAGAGACCCAGTACTTC
NA,14,TRBV6-9,NA,TRBJ2-7,CASSWGEPLGEQYF,TGTGCCAGCAGTTGGGGGGAGCCTCTCGGGGAGCAGTACTTC
few,15,TRBV27,TRBD1,TRBJ2-7,CASSLYIGGVYEQYF,TGTGCCAGCAGTTTATATATAGGGGGCGTATACGAGCAGTACTTC
NA,14,TRBV7-9,NA,TRBJ2-7,CASSPSGLFYEQYF,TGTGCCAGCAGCCCTTCTGGACTCTTCTACGAGCAGTACTTC
NA,12,TRBV24-1,NA,TRBJ1-1,CATSDLGGEAFF,TGTGCCACCAGTGATTTGGGGGGGGAAGCTTTCTTT
NA,13,TRBV7-8,TRBD1,TRBJ2-1,CASSKTGVNEQFF,TGTGCCAGCAGCAAGACAGGGGTCAATGAGCAGTTCTTC
NA,15,TRBV12-3/TRBV12-4,NA,TRBJ2-5,CASSLRSGRRETQYF,TGTGCCAGCAGTTTGAGGTCAGGGCGACGAGAGACCCAGTACTTC
NA,12,TRBV29-1,TRBD1,TRBJ2-5,CSVTTGVETQYF,TGCAGCGTGACGACAGGGGTCGAGACCCAGTACTTC
many,17,TRBV7-9,NA,TRBJ2-6,CASRHNKGDSGANVLTF,TGTGCCAGCAGACACAACAAAGGGGACTCTGGGGCCAACGTCCTGACTTTC
NA,10,TRBV12-3/TRBV12-4,NA,TRBJ2-2,CASVAWELFF,TGTGCCAGTGTAGCCTGGGAGCTGTTTTTT
few,19,TRBV7-3,TRBD2,TRBJ2-3,CASSPGLAGGRVSYNEQYF,TGTGCCAGCAGCCCGGGACTAGCGGGGGGCAGGGTGTCCTACAATGAGCAGTATTTT
NA,13,TRBV29-1,TRBD2,TRBJ2-5,CSVARAGEETQYF,TGCAGCGTTGCCCGGGCGGGGGAAGAGACCCAGTACTTC
NA,15,TRBV7-3,NA,TRBJ2-5,CASRPGTHNRETQYF,TGTGCCAGCAGGCCCGGGACTCACAACCGGGAGACCCAGTACTTC
NA,12,TRBV7-8,NA,TRBJ1-5,CASSPFNGPQHF,TGTGCCAGCAGCCCCTTTAACGGGCCCCAGCATTTT
once,13,TRBV20-1,NA,TRBJ2-3,CSASSPGTDTQYF,TGCAGTGCATCAAGTCCCGGCACAGATACGCAGTATTTT